This is a list of T cell receptor beta chains from one sample in a study of blood T cell repertoires in COVID-19. This table comes from immunoSEQ multiplex PCR, and its TCRdb copy is limited to in-frame clones, with some not included. The sample records a few hundred thousand clones, 85% to 90% being singletons. What was sequenced was PBMCs or T cells enriched from blood (not recorded which). These receptors were obtained from a woman between 18 and 29 years old with acute COVID-19. Both conserved end residues are part of each CDR3. D genes are given only for firm matches. The listing skips clone size in some rows; elsewhere it reads once, few, many or a size class.

V gene	D gene	J gene	clone size	CDR3 length	CDR3 DNA	CDR3 protein
TRBV5-1	-	TRBJ1-1	-	13	TGCGCCAGCAGCTTTTTAGCGAACACTGAAGCTTTCTTT	CASSFLANTEAFF
TRBV28	TRBD1	TRBJ1-4	-	15	TGTGCCAGCAGTCCGGGACAGGGCCTAAATGAAAAACTGTTTTTT	CASSPGQGLNEKLFF
TRBV11-2	TRBD1	TRBJ2-7	-	13	TGTGCCAGCAGCTTGTCACAGGGGAACGAGCAGTACTTC	CASSLSQGNEQYF
TRBV18	TRBD1	TRBJ1-3	-	16	TGTGCCAGCTCTCCGGGACAGGGTTCTTATGGAAACACCATATATTTT	CASSPGQGSYGNTIYF
TRBV7-3	TRBD1	TRBJ1-1	once	13	TGTGCCAGCAGCTTCGACAGGGGAGATGAAGCTTTCTTT	CASSFDRGDEAFF
TRBV28	TRBD1	TRBJ1-6	-	13	TGTGCCAGCAGGCCTACAGGGGGCTCACCCCTCCACTTT	CASRPTGGSPLHF
TRBV10-3	-	TRBJ1-5	-	14	TGTGCCATCAGACAGGGAGGGGGCAATCAGCCCCAGCATTTT	CAIRQGGGNQPQHF
TRBV27	-	TRBJ1-2	-	14	TGTGCCAGCCGGTCGCTAAACCTAGGCTATGGCTACACCTTC	CASRSLNLGYGYTF
TRBV6-5	TRBD1	TRBJ2-4	-	16	TGTGCCAGCAGTTCCGGGACAGGAGGCTCCAAAAACATTCAGTACTTC	CASSSGTGGSKNIQYF
TRBV24-1	-	TRBJ2-3	-	13	TGTGCCACCAGTGACCATCCGGTGGGCCCACAGTATTTT	CATSDHPVGPQYF
TRBV7-9	TRBD2	TRBJ2-5	-	16	TGTGCCAGCAGCCCCGGGACTAGCGGGGTCCCCCCGACCCAGTACTTC	CASSPGTSGVPPTQYF
TRBV4-2	TRBD1	TRBJ1-6	few	19	TGTGCCAGCAGCCAAGATGTAACAGGGGGCAGCTCCTATAATTCACCCCTCCACTTT	CASSQDVTGGSSYNSPLHF
TRBV27	-	TRBJ2-2	-	14	TGTGCCAGCAGTTTATACAGGAACACCGGGGAGCTGTTTTTT	CASSLYRNTGELFF
TRBV5-4	-	TRBJ2-1	-	14	TGTGCCAGCAGCTTGTGGGGGCTGGGCAATGAGCAGTTCTTC	CASSLWGLGNEQFF
TRBV2	TRBD2	TRBJ2-5	once	14	TGTGCCAGCAACAGGGTAGCGGGAGATGAGACCCAGTACTTC	CASNRVAGDETQYF
TRBV3-1/TRBV3-2	TRBD1	TRBJ1-2	-	14	TGTGCCAGCAGCCCCCTGACAGGGGGCTATGGCTACACCTTC	CASSPLTGGYGYTF
TRBV2	-	TRBJ1-1	-	13	TGTGCCAGCAGCTTCCGGGGGAACACTGAAGCTTTCTTT	CASSFRGNTEAFF
TRBV28	-	TRBJ2-7	-	12	TGTGCCAGCAGCCACAGACAGGCAGAGCAGTACTTC	CASSHRQAEQYF
TRBV3-1/TRBV3-2	-	TRBJ2-1	-	12	TGTGCCAGCAGCCAACGTGGGCGTGAGCAGTTCTTC	CASSQRGREQFF
TRBV18	TRBD1	TRBJ2-3	once	16	TGTGCCAGCTCACCTCAGGGACAGGGATTGGTGGATACGCAGTATTTT	CASSPQGQGLVDTQYF
TRBV4-2	TRBD2	TRBJ2-7	once	16	TGTGCCAGCAGCCATGCTACTAGCGGGACAACCTACGAGCAGTACTTC	CASSHATSGTTYEQYF
TRBV19	TRBD1	TRBJ1-2	-	16	TGTGCCAGTAGACGGACCGGGACAGGGGGCGCAGATGGCTACACCTTC	CASRRTGTGGADGYTF
TRBV19	-	TRBJ1-1	few	11	TGTGCCAGTACCCAGGGGACTGAAGCTTTCTTT	CASTQGTEAFF
TRBV28	-	TRBJ2-7	-	13	TGTGCCACCCGTGAGACAGGCTCCTACGAGCAGTACTTC	CATRETGSYEQYF
TRBV3-1/TRBV3-2	TRBD2	TRBJ2-3	-	17	TGTGCCAGCAGCCAAGCATTGGGACTAGTTCTTGTTGATACGCAGTATTTT	CASSQALGLVLVDTQYF
TRBV7-8	-	TRBJ2-1	few	14	TGTGCCAGCAGCCCCGACGGCGGTCGTAATGAGCAGTTCTTC	CASSPDGGRNEQFF
TRBV18	TRBD1	TRBJ1-6	-	16	TGTGCCAGCTCATTCAGTCAAGGACAGGGAAATTCACCCCTCCACTTT	CASSFSQGQGNSPLHF
TRBV5-3	-	TRBJ2-7	-	15	TGTGCCAGAAGCTTGGTAACCAGGGGCTCCTACGAGCAGTACTTC	CARSLVTRGSYEQYF
TRBV24-1	TRBD2	TRBJ2-5	-	14	TGTGCCGCCGGCGGGGGAGCGAGGGCAGAGACCCAGTACTTC	CAAGGGARAETQYF
TRBV28	-	TRBJ2-2	-	15	TGTGCCAGCAGTTTACCACAAGCGAACACCGGGGAGCTGTTTTTT	CASSLPQANTGELFF
TRBV13	TRBD2	TRBJ2-7	-	17	TGTGCCAGCAGCTTAGGCGGAGCGGGAGTTATGTCCTACGAGCAGTACTTC	CASSLGGAGVMSYEQYF
TRBV28	-	TRBJ2-3	-	12	TGTGCCAGCGCCACAGGCACAGATACGCAGTATTTT	CASATGTDTQYF
TRBV15	TRBD2	TRBJ2-1	-	15	TGTGCCACCAGCAGAGACCGGGAGGGCCGGTATGAGCAGTTCTTC	CATSRDREGRYEQFF
TRBV10-3	TRBD1	TRBJ1-2	-	13	TGTGCCCTCCAATCCGGGACAGGGGGTGATTACACCTTC	CALQSGTGGDYTF
TRBV3-1/TRBV3-2	-	TRBJ2-2	-	14	TGTGCCAGCAGCCTAAGCGGAGATACCGGGGAGCTGTTTTTT	CASSLSGDTGELFF
TRBV5-1	TRBD2	TRBJ2-1	-	15	TGCGCCAGCAGGACAATAGCGGGAGGCCTCAATGAGCAGTTCTTC	CASRTIAGGLNEQFF
TRBV24-1	TRBD1	TRBJ1-1	-	14	TGTGCCACCAGTACCGGGACAGGGAACACTGAAGCTTTCTTT	CATSTGTGNTEAFF
TRBV28	TRBD2	TRBJ2-5	-	13	TGTGCCAGCAGTCCCGGGGGGGCCCGGTCCCAGTACTTC	CASSPGGARSQYF
TRBV3-1/TRBV3-2	-	TRBJ1-2	-	13	TGTGCCAGCAGCCCCCTCGGGAGCTATGGCTACACCTTC	CASSPLGSYGYTF
TRBV28	-	TRBJ1-1	-	13	TGTGCCAGCAGCACCAGCGGGAACACTGAAGCTTTCTTT	CASSTSGNTEAFF
TRBV4-1	-	TRBJ1-1	-	16	TGCGCCAGCAGTCTAGAAGGGGCAGCCTCTAACACTGAAGCTTTCTTT	CASSLEGAASNTEAFF
TRBV6-1	TRBD1	TRBJ2-7	-	15	TGTGCCAGCAGTGAAATTGGGACAGGAGCCTACGAGCAGTACTTC	CASSEIGTGAYEQYF
TRBV10-1	-	TRBJ1-5	-	16	TGCGCCAGCAGTGCCTTGACGGACAATAGCAATCAGCCCCAGCATTTT	CASSALTDNSNQPQHF
TRBV28	TRBD2	TRBJ2-1	-	14	TGTGCCAGCAGTTTGCTAGCGGGAGGGAATGAGCAGTTCTTC	CASSLLAGGNEQFF
TRBV5-1	TRBD1	TRBJ2-6	-	16	TGCGCCAGCAGCACCGACAGGGCGAGTGGGGCCAACGTCCTGACTTTC	CASSTDRASGANVLTF
TRBV3-1/TRBV3-2	TRBD2	TRBJ2-3	-	14	TGTGCCAGCAGCCAACGACTAGCCCCAGATACGCAATATTTT	CASSQRLAPDTQYF
TRBV13	-	TRBJ1-1	-	14	TGTGCCAGCAGCCGAGGACTTGGGAACGCTGAAGCTTTCTTT	CASSRGLGNAEAFF
TRBV11-2	TRBD1	TRBJ2-2	-	15	TGTGCCAGCAGCCTAAGACAGGGCGGCACCGGGGAGCTGTTTTTT	CASSLRQGGTGELFF
TRBV28	-	TRBJ2-7	-	16	TGTGCCAGCAGTTTATGGGCCGGGAGTCGGACCTACGAGCAGTACTTC	CASSLWAGSRTYEQYF
TRBV19	-	TRBJ1-2	-	16	TGTGCCAGTAGTCAGTCAGACAGCTTTGCTAACTATGGCTACACCTTC	CASSQSDSFANYGYTF